Below, 2 T cell receptor beta chains from the same sample are listed, as sequenced in a study of cytomegalovirus exposure and HLA in healthy donors. The primer mix had 60 Vbeta and 13 Jbeta primers. Profiling relied on immunoSEQ multiplex PCR, and the TCRdb table lists in-frame clones only, not all of them. The table records some 180,000 clones, approximately 82% of them present only once. Sequencing was carried out using PBMCs. These receptors originate from a man aged 35-49 years in good health and CMV-seropositive.

J is TRBJ2-2 and V is TRBV28; D might be TRBD1 (5 bases). Per the germline V gene, CDR1 is MDHEN and CDR2 is SYDVKM. The CDR3 runs to 14 residues. Trimming left V 3 bases short and J 4 bases short, with 9 bases between. CDR3 in amino acids: CASSFQTVTGELFF. The CDR3 region has the DNA TGTGCCAGCAGTTTTCAGACAGTCACCGGGGAGCTGTTTTTT. The variable domain in full, completed from reference TRBV28 and TRBJ2-2, reads DVKVTQSSRYLVKRTGEKVFLECVQDMDHENMFWYRQDPGLGLRLIYFSYDVKMKEKGDIPEGYSVSREKKERFSLILESASTNQTSMYLCASSFQTVTGELFFGEGSRLTVL.

This CDR3 reads CASSLLSGETQYF. The CDR3 DNA follows: TGTGCCAGCAGCTTACTGTCGGGGGAGACCCAGTACTTC. This sequence joins TRBV7-9 and TRBJ2-5, with D possibly matching TRBD2 (5 bases). Trimming left V 2 bases short and J 5 bases short, with 9 bases between. The germline V gene has CDR1 SEHNR and CDR2 FQNEAQ (reference sequence). The CDR3 has 13 residues.